The entry below describes one TCR beta chain. Profiling relied on immunoSEQ multiplex PCR, and the TCRdb table lists in-frame clones only, not all of them. The table lists 21,000 or so clones, roughly 80% of them singletons. The sample belongs to a study of tumor-infiltrating lymphocytes in localized non-small cell lung cancer. V lost 0 bases and J lost 10; bases outside the gene matches: 6. The V gene's germline CDR1 is SGHRS and CDR2 YFSETQ. The CDR3 is 13 amino acids. V is TRBV5-1 and J is TRBJ2-7; the match to TRBD1 covers 8 bases. The sequenced material came from lung tumor tissue. The sequence came from a human donor with non-small cell lung cancer. The CDR3 loop reads CASSLVQTGDQYF. CDR3 nucleotide sequence: TGCGCCAGCAGCTTGGTACAGACAGGGGATCAGTACTTC.